The 31 T cell receptor beta chains listed next were all sequenced from one sample in a study of cytomegalovirus exposure and HLA in healthy donors. Vbeta (60) and Jbeta (13) primers were used in the PCR. Assay: immunoSEQ multiplex PCR; the TCRdb copy retains only in-frame clones and omits some. This table has roughly 99,000 clones, 76% appearing once. Specimen: PBMCs. The receptors originated from a man between 18 and 29 years old in good health and CMV-seronegative.

V and J are TRBV7-2 and TRBJ1-5; TRBD1 matches at 9 bases. Germline V gene lookup returns CDR1 SGHTA and CDR2 FQGNSA. This CDR3 comprises 15 residues. V lost 5 bases, J lost 3 bases, and 5 bases stayed unmatched. The CDR3 is CASSMTGGDNQPQHF. The DNA of the CDR3 is TGTGCCAGCAGCATGACAGGGGGAGACAATCAGCCCCAGCATTTT.

The chain couples TRBV11-2 to TRBJ2-3; 10 nucleotides agree with TRBD1. The V and J ends lost 1 base and 2 bases, in that order; junction bases with no gene match: 6. Germline V lookup: CDR1 SGHAT, CDR2 FQNNGV. The CDR3 sequence is 17 residues long. CDR3 sequence: CASSLGGTGAPTDTQYF. Here the CDR3 DNA reads TGTGCCAGCAGCTTAGGGGGGACAGGGGCTCCCACAGATACGCAGTATTTT.

The chain joins TRBV7-2 to TRBJ2-7; 9 nucleotides align to TRBD1. The CDR3 consists of 15 residues. Germline CDR1 and CDR2: SGHTA and FQGNSA. Trimming took 1 base from V and 4 from J; bases not matched to a gene: 5. This chain's CDR3 is CASSLGGTGRYEQYF. CDR3 in DNA: TGTGCCAGCAGCTTAGGTGGGACAGGGAGGTACGAGCAGTACTTC.

The rearrangement joins TRBV27 to TRBJ1-5; tentatively, D is TRBD1 (5 bases). Germline CDR1 reads MNHEY; CDR2 reads SMNVEV (reference sequence). The CDR3 is 14 residues long. Between the trimmed V and J ends, which lost 6 bases and 8 bases, there was a span of 17 bases. This chain's CDR3 is CASSRERGIEPQHF. In DNA form, the CDR3 reads TGTGCCAGCAGCCGTGAAAGGGGAATTGAGCCCCAGCATTTT.

The chain uses TRBV5-1 and TRBJ2-1; no clear D gene. The V gene's germline CDR1 is SGHRS and CDR2 YFSETQ. Trimming took off 0 bases at V and 9 bases at J, with 4 bases between the two ends. This CDR3 spans 11 amino acids. The CDR3 DNA is TGCGCCAGCAGCTTGGGTAGTGAGCAGTTCTTC. Translation gives CASSLGSEQFF.

V is TRBV2 and J is TRBJ1-1; 9 bases are shared with TRBD1. Unmatched junction bases numbered 11, after V lost 4 bases and J lost 2 bases. CDR1 is SNHLY, CDR2 FYNNEI, per germline. The CDR3 is made up of 17 amino acids. The CDR3 DNA follows: TGTGCCAGCAGTGCCCGGACAGGGGTCCAGGTTAACACTGAAGCTTTCTTT. This encodes CASSARTGVQVNTEAFF.

This clone was seen only once. The chain carries TRBV5-1 and TRBJ2-5; 12 bases align to TRBD2. The CDR3 length is 16 residues. Per germline, CDR1 SGHRS and CDR2 YFSETQ. The ends lost 4 bases at V and 4 bases at J; junction bases unmatched: 8. For the CDR3, the DNA is TGCGCCAGCAGCCTCCAGACTAGCGGGGGACGAGAGACCCAGTACTTC. This encodes CASSLQTSGGRETQYF.

The chain carries TRBV9 and TRBJ1-4; TRBD1 is a possible D gene (5 bases). Germline CDR1 is SGDLS and CDR2 is YYNGEE. CDR3 length: 17 residues. Trimming cost V 4 bases and J 0 bases, with 16 bases left between them. In nucleotides, the CDR3 is TGTGCCAGCAGCTCCCGGGGAGGGGTCACAACTAATGAAAAACTGTTTTTT. It encodes CASSSRGGVTTNEKLFF.

This clone has just a few counts. The chain uses TRBV2 and TRBJ2-5, with TRBD2 matching 10 bases. The DNA matches TRBJ2-7 better at its end, which makes the J call doubtful. The CDR3 covers 14 residues. CDR1 SNHLY and CDR2 FYNNEI come from the germline V gene. The CDR3 DNA follows: TGTGCCAGCAAGCGGGGGGGAGACTCCTACGAGCAGTACTTC. As protein: CASKRGGDSYEQYF.

This clone was seen a handful of times. The V call is TRBV7-2, the J call TRBJ1-5; 11 bases are shared with TRBD1. Germline V gene lookup returns CDR1 SGHTA and CDR2 FQGNSA. V dropped 5 bases and J dropped 5; count of bases not matched to a gene: 5. The CDR3 is 15 residues long. The CDR3 region is CASSRTGGGYQPQHF. CDR3 coding DNA: TGTGCCAGCAGCCGGACAGGGGGCGGTTATCAGCCCCAGCATTTT.

This clone was counted a single time. The chain has TRBV4-3 and TRBJ2-1; D may be TRBD1 (6 bases). The ends were cut back, 6 bases at V and 8 bases at J, with 14 bases in the middle. The germline gives CDR1 LGHNA, CDR2 YSLEER. CDR3 length: 13 residues. CDR3 sequence (DNA): TGCGCCAGCAGAAGGGCAGGGGTCGATGAGCAGTTCTTC. It codes for CASRRAGVDEQFF.

The chain recombines TRBV7-6 with TRBJ1-3; perhaps TRBD1 as D (5 bases). V gave up 5 bases and J gave up 6 bases, with 11 bases separating them. This CDR3 spans 13 amino acids. Germline assignment: CDR1 SGHVS and CDR2 FNYEAQ. CDR3 sequence reads: CASSHDSLNTIYF. The CDR3 nucleotides read TGTGCCAGCAGCCATGACAGCCTAAACACCATATATTTT.

Here the CDR3 reads CASSYSSFGQGGEQYF. The CDR3 bases are TGTGCCAGCAGTTACTCGAGTTTCGGACAGGGAGGCGAGCAGTACTTC. The rearrangement uses TRBV6-5 and TRBJ2-7, with TRBD1 identical over 8 bases. The CDR3 is 16 amino acids. V trimming: 0 bases; J trimming: 6 bases; junction bases outside the gene matches: 10. Germline V gene lookup returns CDR1 MNHEY and CDR2 SVGAGI.

As concerns this clone: An end of the junction does not agree with germline; a read error may underlie this. This CDR3 reads CASSSRGPLDGYPF. The CDR3 DNA follows: TGTGCCAGCAGCTCCCGGGGTCCTCTAGATGGCTACCCCTTC. The chain combines TRBV7-2 with TRBJ1-2, with D unclear. Germline assignment: CDR1 SGHTA and CDR2 FQGNSA. The CDR3 sequence is 14 residues long.

The gene calls are TRBV5-4 and TRBJ1-5, with TRBD1 identical over 7 bases. This CDR3 is 14 amino acids long. Germline assignment: CDR1 SGHNT and CDR2 YYREEE (reference sequence). The V segment lost 3 bases and the J segment 2 bases; nucleotides outside the gene matches: 2. The CDR3 coding sequence is TGTGCCAGCAGCTCAGGACAGGGCAATCAGCCCCAGCATTTT. Its translation is CASSSGQGNQPQHF.

The rearrangement uses TRBV15 and TRBJ2-5; 10 positions match TRBD2. Losses at the gene ends were 5 bases for V and 6 bases for J; bases not matched to a gene: 6. Germline V gene data show CDR1 as LNHNV and CDR2 as YYDKDF (reference sequence). The CDR3 is made up of 14 amino acids. The CDR3 loop is CATSGSGGAKTQYF. The DNA for the CDR3 is TGTGCCACCAGCGGAAGCGGGGGGGCGAAGACCCAGTACTTC.

The V and J genes are TRBV2 and TRBJ2-7; a possible D gene is TRBD2 (6 bases). Germline CDR1 SNHLY, CDR2 FYNNEI. The CDR3 has 12 amino acids. Trimming took off 8 bases at V and 4 bases at J, with 12 bases between the two ends. The DNA for the CDR3 is TGTGCCAGCGGCCCTCGGGGGTACGAGCAGTACTTC. Translation gives CASGPRGYEQYF.

This clone has only a few counts. The rearrangement joins TRBV6-5 to TRBJ2-5; D gene unclear. Germline V gene lookup returns CDR1 MNHEY and CDR2 SVGAGI. Trimming removed 2 bases at V and 2 bases at J, with 6 bases between. This CDR3 comprises 13 residues. This CDR3 reads CASSYVEQETQYF. CDR3 sequence (DNA): TGTGCCAGCAGTTACGTGGAGCAAGAGACCCAGTACTTC.

This clone was picked up a small number of times. The V and J genes are TRBV5-4 and TRBJ2-5; TRBD2 matches at 12 bases. Germline lookup yields CDR1 SGHNT and CDR2 YYREEE (reference sequence). CDR3 length: 16 residues. V gave up 4 bases and J gave up 1 base; unmatched junction bases: 5. CDR3 protein: CASSPGLAGSQETQYF. DNA of the CDR3: TGTGCCAGCAGCCCGGGACTAGCGGGCTCCCAAGAGACCCAGTACTTC. Looking up the rest from reference TRBV5-4 and TRBJ2-5 gives the full variable domain: ETGVTQSPTHLIKTRGQQVTLRCSSQSGHNTVSWYQQALGQGPQFIFQYYREEENGRGNFPPRFSGLQFPNYSSELNVNALELDDSALYLCASSPGLAGSQETQYFGPGTRLLVL.

This clone was seen more than once but under ten times. The rearrangement joins TRBV5-6 to TRBJ1-5; D ambiguous. The germline CDR1 and CDR2 sequences are SGHDT and YYEEEE. The CDR3 length is 14 residues. V shed 0 bases and J shed 0 bases, with 4 bases lying between them. The CDR3 sequence: CASSLAISNQPQHF. In DNA, the CDR3 is TGTGCCAGCAGCTTGGCTATTAGCAATCAGCCCCAGCATTTT.

CDR3 DNA sequence: TGTGCCAGCAGTTTAGCGGGGGCGCCTGAAGCTTTCTTT. Translated: CASSLAGAPEAFF. The chain has TRBV27 and TRBJ1-1; TRBD1 might be the D (6 bases). This CDR3 is built from 13 residues. In germline, CDR1 is MNHEY, CDR2 SMNVEV (reference sequence). Trimming removed 2 bases from V and 6 bases from J, with 10 bases in between.

J is TRBJ1-5 and V is TRBV9, with D possibly being TRBD1 (6 bases). CDR1 is SGDLS, CDR2 YYNGEE, per germline. V was shortened by 4 bases and J by 6 bases, with 17 bases between the two germline ends. The CDR3 sequence is 15 residues long. The CDR3 nucleotides read TGTGCCAGCAGCCCAACCGGGACAATGGGTCAGCCCCAGCATTTT. The encoded protein is CASSPTGTMGQPQHF.

This clone was counted only a few times. The chain employs TRBV5-1 and TRBJ2-5, with 11 bases aligning to TRBD1. Trimming removed 7 bases from V and 4 bases from J; junction bases left unmatched: 6. There are 14 residues in the CDR3. Germline assignment: CDR1 SGHRS and CDR2 YFSETQ. CDR3 sequence: CASAMDRGLETQYF. In DNA, the CDR3 is TGCGCCAGCGCTATGGACAGGGGGCTAGAGACCCAGTACTTC.

The chain carries TRBV2 and TRBJ1-4; a weak D match, TRBD1 (6 bases). Germline V gene lookup returns CDR1 SNHLY and CDR2 FYNNEI. This CDR3 region has 14 residues. Trimming left V 4 bases short and J 7 bases short, with 13 bases between. The CDR3 DNA reads as TGTGCCAGCAGTGGTCGGACAGTTGGTGAAAAACTGTTTTTT. As protein: CASSGRTVGEKLFF.

This rearrangement joins TRBV5-4 to TRBJ2-1; D might be TRBD1 (5 bases). Germline V gene lookup returns CDR1 SGHNT and CDR2 YYREEE (reference sequence). V gave up 2 bases and J gave up 2 bases, with 11 bases separating them. CDR3 length: 15 amino acids. The CDR3 spells CASSFQTAPYNEQFF. Written as DNA, the CDR3 is TGTGCCAGCAGCTTCCAGACAGCCCCCTACAATGAGCAGTTCTTC.

The chain carries TRBV19 and TRBJ2-2, with 8 bases identical to TRBD2. Germline CDR1 reads LNHDA; CDR2 reads SQIVND (reference sequence). V trimming: 3 bases; J trimming: 6 bases; junction bases outside the gene matches: 3. The CDR3 covers 14 residues. This CDR3 is CASSMGAGAGELFF. As DNA, the CDR3 is TGTGCCAGTAGTATGGGAGCGGGGGCCGGGGAGCTGTTTTTT.

The sample holds a few counts of this clone. The chain joins TRBV7-8 to TRBJ1-1; D is unclear. Germline CDR1 is SGHVS and CDR2 is FQNEAQ. V was cut by 5 bases and J by 0 bases, with 16 bases left in between. The CDR3 is 16 residues long. CDR3 region: CASSPPWREMNTEAFF. The CDR3 region has the DNA TGTGCCAGCAGCCCACCTTGGCGGGAAATGAACACTGAAGCTTTCTTT.

The chain has TRBV15 and TRBJ2-7, with D possibly TRBD1 on 6 matching bases. Germline V lookup: CDR1 LNHNV, CDR2 YYDKDF (reference sequence). This CDR3 contains 14 residues. The V gene lost 5 bases and the J gene lost 2 bases, with 13 bases spanning the gap. The CDR3 DNA reads TGTGCCACCAGCGTAGGGGGACAACCCTACGAGCAGTACTTC. Translation: CATSVGGQPYEQYF.

V and J are TRBV29-1 and TRBJ2-7; D possibly corresponds to TRBD1 (5 bases). Trimming removed 4 bases from V and 2 bases from J, with 6 bases in between. CDR1 is SQVTM, CDR2 ANQGSEA, per germline. The CDR3 is 11 amino acids. The DNA of the CDR3 is TGCAGCGTTGGACAGACCTACGAGCAGTACTTC. Translation gives CSVGQTYEQYF.

V and J are TRBV7-9 and TRBJ2-7, with 11 bases lining up with TRBD1. With 1 base clipped from V and 4 bases from J, the junction kept 3 bases outside the gene matches. CDR1 is SEHNR, CDR2 FQNEAQ, per germline (reference sequence). The CDR3 has 15 amino acids. In DNA, the CDR3 is TGTGCCAGCAGCTTAGGCCGGGACAGGGGGTACGAGCAGTACTTC. This sequence encodes CASSLGRDRGYEQYF.

CDR3 DNA: TGTGCCATCACCCCGGGACAGGGATCCGAAGCTTTCTTT. As protein: CAITPGQGSEAFF. The genes are TRBV10-3 and TRBJ1-1; 9 nucleotides align to TRBD1. Germline V gene lookup returns CDR1 ENHRY and CDR2 SYGVKD. The CDR3 contains 13 residues. Unmatched junction bases numbered 8, after V lost 7 bases and J lost 8 bases.